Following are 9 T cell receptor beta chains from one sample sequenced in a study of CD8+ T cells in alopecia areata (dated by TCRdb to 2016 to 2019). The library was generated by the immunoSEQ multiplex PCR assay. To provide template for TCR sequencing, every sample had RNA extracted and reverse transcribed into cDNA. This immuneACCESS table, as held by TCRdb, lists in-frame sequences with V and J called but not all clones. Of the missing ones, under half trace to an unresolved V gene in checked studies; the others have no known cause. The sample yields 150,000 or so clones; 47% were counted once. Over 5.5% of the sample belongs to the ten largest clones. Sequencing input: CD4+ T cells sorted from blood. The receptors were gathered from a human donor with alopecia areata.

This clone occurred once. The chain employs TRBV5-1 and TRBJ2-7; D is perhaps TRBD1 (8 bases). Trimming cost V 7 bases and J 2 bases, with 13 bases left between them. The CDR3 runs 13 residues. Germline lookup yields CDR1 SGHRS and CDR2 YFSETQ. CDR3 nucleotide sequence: TGCGCCAGCGGGACAGGACTAGCCTACGAGCAGTACTTC. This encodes CASGTGLAYEQYF.

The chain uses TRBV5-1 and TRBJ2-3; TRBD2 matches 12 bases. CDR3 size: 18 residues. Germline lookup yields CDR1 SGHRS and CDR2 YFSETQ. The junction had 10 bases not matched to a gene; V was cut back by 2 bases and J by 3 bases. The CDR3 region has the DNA TGCGCCAGCAGCTTTGGGTCTAGCGGGAGGGCCTCGACAGATACGCAGTATTTT. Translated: CASSFGSSGRASTDTQYF.

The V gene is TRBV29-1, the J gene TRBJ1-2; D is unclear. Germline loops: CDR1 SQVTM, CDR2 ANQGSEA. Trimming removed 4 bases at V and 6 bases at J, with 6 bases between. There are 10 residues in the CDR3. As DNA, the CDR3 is TGCAGCGTTGGAGGGAATGGCTACACCTTC. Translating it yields CSVGGNGYTF.

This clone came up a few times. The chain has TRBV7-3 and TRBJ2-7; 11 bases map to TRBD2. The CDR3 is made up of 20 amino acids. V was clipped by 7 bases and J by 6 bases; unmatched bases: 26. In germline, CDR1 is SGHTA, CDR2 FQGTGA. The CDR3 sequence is CASIKQAETSGTNTLGEQYF. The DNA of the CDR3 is TGTGCCAGCATAAAGCAAGCCGAGACTAGCGGGACGAACACCTTGGGCGAGCAGTACTTC.

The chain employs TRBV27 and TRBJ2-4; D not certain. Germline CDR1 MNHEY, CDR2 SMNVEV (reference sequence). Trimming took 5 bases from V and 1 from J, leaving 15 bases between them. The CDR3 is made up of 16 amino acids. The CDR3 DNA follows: TGTGCCAGCAGTCCCCGGAGTTTGGCGGCCAAAAACATTCAGTACTTC. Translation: CASSPRSLAAKNIQYF.

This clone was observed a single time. For the CDR3, the DNA is TGCGCCAGCAGTAAGGACTGGAACAATGAGCAGTTCTTC. Its translation is CASSKDWNNEQFF. This chain joins TRBV10-1 and TRBJ2-1; D perhaps matches TRBD2 (5 bases). V lost 5 bases and J lost 5, with 10 bases in between. This CDR3 is built from 13 residues. The germline V gene has CDR1 WNHNN and CDR2 SYGVQD (reference sequence).

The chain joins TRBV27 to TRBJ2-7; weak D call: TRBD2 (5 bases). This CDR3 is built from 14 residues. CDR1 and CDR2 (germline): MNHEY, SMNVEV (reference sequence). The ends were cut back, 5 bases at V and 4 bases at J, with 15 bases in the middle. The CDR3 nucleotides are TGTGCCAGCAGTCAGGCCCCCACGGGATACGAGCAGTACTTC. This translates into CASSQAPTGYEQYF.

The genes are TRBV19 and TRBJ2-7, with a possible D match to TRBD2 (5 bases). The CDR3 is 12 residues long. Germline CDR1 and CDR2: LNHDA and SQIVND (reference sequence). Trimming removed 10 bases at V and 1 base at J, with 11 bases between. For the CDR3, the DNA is TGTGCCACCGCGGGCAGGTCCTACGAGCAGTACTTC. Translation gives CATAGRSYEQYF.

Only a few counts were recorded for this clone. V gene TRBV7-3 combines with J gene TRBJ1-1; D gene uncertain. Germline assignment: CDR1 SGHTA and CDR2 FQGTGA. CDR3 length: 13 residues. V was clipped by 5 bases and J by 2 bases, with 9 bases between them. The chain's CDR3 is CASSRLTNTEAFF. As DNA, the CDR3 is TGTGCCAGCAGCCGACTGACAAACACTGAAGCTTTCTTT.